This T cell receptor (beta chain) stems from a study of blood T cell repertoires in COVID-19. This table comes from immunoSEQ multiplex PCR, and its TCRdb copy is limited to in-frame clones, with some not included. Seen here are just under 60,000 clones, around 73% observed once, and the top ten hold around 13%. The CDR3 has 13 residues. From germline, CDR1 is MNHEY and CDR2 SVGAGI. V was cut by 10 bases and J by 0 bases, with 10 bases left in between. The chain has TRBV6-5 and TRBJ1-3; D not certain. The sequence was collected from a man older than 75 with acute or convalescent COVID-19. The sequencing input was peripheral blood. CDR3 amino acids: CATKFSSGNTIYF. CDR3 DNA: TGTGCCACCAAATTTAGCTCTGGAAACACCATATATTTT.